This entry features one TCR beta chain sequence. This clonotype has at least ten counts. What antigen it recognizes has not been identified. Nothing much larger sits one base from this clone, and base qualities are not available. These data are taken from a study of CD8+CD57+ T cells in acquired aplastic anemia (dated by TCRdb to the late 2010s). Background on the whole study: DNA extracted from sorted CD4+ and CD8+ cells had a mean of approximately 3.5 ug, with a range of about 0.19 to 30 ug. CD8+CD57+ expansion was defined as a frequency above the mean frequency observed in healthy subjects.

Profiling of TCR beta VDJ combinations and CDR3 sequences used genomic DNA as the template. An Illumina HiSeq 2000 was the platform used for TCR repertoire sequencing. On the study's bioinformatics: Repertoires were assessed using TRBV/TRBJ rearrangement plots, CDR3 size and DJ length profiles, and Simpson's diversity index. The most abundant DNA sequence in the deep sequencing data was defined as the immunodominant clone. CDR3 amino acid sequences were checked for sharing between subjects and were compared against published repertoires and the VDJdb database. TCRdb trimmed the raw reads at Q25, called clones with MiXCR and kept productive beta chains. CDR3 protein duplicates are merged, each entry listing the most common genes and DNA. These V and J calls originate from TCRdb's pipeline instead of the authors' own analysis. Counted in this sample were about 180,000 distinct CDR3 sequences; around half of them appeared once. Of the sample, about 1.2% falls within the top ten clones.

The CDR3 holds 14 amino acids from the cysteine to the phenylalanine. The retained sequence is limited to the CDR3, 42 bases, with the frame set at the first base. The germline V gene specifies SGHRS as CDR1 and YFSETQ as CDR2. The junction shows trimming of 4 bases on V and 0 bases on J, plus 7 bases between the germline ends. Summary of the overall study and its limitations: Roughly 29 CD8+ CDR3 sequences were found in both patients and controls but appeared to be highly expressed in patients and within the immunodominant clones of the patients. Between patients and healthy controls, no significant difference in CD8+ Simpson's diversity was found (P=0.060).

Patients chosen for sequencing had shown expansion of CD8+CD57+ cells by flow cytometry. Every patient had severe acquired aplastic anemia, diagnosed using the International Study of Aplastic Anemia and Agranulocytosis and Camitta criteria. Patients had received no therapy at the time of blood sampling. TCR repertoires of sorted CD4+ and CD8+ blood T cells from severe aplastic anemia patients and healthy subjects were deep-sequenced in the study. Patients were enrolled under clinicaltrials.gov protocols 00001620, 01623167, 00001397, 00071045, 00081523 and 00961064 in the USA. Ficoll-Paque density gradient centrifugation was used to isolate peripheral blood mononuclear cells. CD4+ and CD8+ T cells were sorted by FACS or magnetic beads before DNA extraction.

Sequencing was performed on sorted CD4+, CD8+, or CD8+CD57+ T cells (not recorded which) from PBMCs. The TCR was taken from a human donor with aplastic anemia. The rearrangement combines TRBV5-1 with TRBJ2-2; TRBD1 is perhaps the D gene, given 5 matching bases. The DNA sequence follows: TGCGCCAGCAGCCAGGGCCCGAACACCGGGGAGCTGTTTTTT. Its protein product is CASSQGPNTGELFF.